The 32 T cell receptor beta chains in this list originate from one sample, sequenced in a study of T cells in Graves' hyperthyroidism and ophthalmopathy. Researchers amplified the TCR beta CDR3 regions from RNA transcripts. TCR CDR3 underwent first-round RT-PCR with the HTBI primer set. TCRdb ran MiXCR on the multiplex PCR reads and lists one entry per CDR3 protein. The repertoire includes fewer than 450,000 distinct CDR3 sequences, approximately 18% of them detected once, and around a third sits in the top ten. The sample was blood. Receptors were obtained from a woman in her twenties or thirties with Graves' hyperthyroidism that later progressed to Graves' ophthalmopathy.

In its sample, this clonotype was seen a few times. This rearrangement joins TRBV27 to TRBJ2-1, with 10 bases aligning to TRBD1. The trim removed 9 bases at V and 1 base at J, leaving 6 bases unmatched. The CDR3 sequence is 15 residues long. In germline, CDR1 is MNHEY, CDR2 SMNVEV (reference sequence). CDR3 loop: CASGGTGVSYNEQFF. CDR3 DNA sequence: TGTGCCAGTGGGGGGACAGGGGTGTCCTACAATGAGCAGTTCTTC.

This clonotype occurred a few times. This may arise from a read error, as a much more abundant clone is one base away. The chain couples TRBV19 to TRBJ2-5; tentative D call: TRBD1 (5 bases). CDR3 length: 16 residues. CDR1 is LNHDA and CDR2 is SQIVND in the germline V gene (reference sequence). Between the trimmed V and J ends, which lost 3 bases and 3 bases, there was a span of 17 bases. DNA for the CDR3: TGTGCCAGTAGTATCCATTCTGGGGCAACCGAAGAGACCCAGTACTTC. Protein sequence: CASSIHSGATEETQYF.

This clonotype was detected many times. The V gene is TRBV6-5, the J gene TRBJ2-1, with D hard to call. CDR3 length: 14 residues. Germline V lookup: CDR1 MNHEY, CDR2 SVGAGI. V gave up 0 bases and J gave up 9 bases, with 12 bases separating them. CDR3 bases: TGTGCCAGCAGTTACTCGCGTGGGTGGAGTGAGCAGTTCTTC. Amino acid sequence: CASSYSRGWSEQFF.

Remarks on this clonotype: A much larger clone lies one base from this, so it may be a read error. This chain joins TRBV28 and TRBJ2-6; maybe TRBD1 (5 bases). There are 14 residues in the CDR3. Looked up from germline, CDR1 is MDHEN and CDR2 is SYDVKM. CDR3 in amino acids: CASSFLSGANVPTF. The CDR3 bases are TGTGCCAGCAGTTTTCTTTCTGGGGCCAACGTCCCGACTTTC.

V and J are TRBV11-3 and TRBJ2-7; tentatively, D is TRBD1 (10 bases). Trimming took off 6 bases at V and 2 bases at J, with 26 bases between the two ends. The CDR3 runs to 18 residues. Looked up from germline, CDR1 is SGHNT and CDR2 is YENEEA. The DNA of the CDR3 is TGTGCCAGCAGTAAGGGACAGGGGCCTAGCGGGGCCCCCTACGAGCAGTACTTC. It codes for CASSKGQGPSGAPYEQYF.

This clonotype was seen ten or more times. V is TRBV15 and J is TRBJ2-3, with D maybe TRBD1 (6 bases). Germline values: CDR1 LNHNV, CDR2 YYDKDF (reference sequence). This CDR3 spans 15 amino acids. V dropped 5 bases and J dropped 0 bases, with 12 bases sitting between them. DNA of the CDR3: TGTGCCACCAGCGGACAGAGAACTAGCACAGATACGCAGTATTTT. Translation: CATSGQRTSTDTQYF.

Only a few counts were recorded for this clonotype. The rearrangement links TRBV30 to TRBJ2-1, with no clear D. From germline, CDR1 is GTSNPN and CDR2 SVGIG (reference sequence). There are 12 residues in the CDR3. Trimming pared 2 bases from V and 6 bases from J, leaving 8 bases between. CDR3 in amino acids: CAWSLGINEQFF. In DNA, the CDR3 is TGTGCCTGGAGTTTAGGTATCAATGAGCAGTTCTTC.

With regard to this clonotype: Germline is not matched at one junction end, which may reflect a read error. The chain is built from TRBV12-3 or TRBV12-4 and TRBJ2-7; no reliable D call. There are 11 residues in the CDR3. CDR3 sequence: CACSGSYEQYF. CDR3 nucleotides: TGTGCCTGCAGTGGGTCCTACGAGCAGTACTTC.

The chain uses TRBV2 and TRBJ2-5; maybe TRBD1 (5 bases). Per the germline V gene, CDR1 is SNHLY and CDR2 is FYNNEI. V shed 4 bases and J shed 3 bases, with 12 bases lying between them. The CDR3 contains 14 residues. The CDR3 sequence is CASSVRVLKETQYF. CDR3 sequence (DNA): TGTGCCAGCAGTGTCAGGGTCCTGAAAGAGACCCAGTACTTC.

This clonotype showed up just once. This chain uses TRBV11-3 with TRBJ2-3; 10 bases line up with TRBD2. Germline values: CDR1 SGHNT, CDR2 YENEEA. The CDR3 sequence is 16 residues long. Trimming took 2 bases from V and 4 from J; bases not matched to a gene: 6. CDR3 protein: CASSLTHLAGADTQYF. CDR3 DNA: TGTGCCAGCAGCTTAACCCACCTAGCGGGAGCAGATACGCAGTATTTT.

The CDR3 here is CASSQTAENTGELFF. The DNA for the CDR3 is TGTGCCAGCAGCCAGACAGCAGAGAACACCGGGGAGCTGTTTTTT. V gene TRBV3-1 combines with J gene TRBJ2-2, with TRBD1 as a possible D gene (5 bases). Germline CDR1 and CDR2: LGHDT and YNNKEL (reference sequence). The ends were cut back, 3 bases at V and 1 base at J, with 9 bases in the middle. CDR3 length: 15 residues. The full variable domain, in which reference TRBV3-1 and TRBJ2-2 provide the parts outside the CDR3, is DTAVSQTPKYLVTQMGNDKSIKCEQNLGHDTMYWYKQDSKKFLKIMFSYNNKELIINETVPNRFSPKSPDKAHLNLHINSLELGDSAVYFCASSQTAENTGELFFGEGSRLTVL.

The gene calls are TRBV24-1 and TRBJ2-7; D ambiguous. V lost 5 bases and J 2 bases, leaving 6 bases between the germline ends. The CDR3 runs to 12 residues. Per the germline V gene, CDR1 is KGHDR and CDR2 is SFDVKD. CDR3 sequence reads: CATSVGTYEQYF. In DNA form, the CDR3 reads TGTGCCACCAGTGTGGGGACCTACGAGCAGTACTTC.

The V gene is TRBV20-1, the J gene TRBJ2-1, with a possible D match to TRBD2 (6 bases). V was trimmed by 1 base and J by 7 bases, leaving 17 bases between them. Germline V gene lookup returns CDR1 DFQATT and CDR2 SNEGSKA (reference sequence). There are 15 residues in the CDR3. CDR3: CSARATGGSGNEQFF. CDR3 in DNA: TGCAGTGCTAGAGCTACTGGGGGGAGCGGTAATGAGCAGTTCTTC.

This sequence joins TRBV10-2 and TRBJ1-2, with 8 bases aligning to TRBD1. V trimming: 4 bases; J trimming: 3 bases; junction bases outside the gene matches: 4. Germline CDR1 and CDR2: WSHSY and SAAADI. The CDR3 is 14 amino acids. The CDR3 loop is CASSVDRDYYGYTF. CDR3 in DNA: TGCGCCAGCAGTGTGGACAGGGATTACTATGGCTACACCTTC.

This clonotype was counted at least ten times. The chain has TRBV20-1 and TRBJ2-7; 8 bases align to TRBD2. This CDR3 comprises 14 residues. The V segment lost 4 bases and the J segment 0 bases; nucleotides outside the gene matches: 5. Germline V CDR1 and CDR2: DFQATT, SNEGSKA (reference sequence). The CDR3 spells CSANRLAGSYEQYF. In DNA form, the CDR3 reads TGCAGTGCTAATCGGCTAGCGGGCTCCTACGAGCAGTACTTC.

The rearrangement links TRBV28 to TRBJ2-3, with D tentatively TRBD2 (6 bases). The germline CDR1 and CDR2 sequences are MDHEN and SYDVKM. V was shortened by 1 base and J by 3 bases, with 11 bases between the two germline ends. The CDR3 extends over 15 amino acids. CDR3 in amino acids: CASSLFAGTTDTQYF. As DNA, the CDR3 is TGTGCCAGCAGTTTATTTGCGGGGACTACAGATACGCAGTATTTT.

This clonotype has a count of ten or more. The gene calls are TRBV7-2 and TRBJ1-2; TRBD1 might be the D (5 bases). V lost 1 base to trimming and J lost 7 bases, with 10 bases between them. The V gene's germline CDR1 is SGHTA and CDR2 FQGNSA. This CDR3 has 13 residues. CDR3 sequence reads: CASSLGGVRGYTF. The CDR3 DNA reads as TGTGCCAGCAGCTTAGGAGGGGTACGTGGCTACACCTTC. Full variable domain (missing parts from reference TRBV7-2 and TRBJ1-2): GAGVSQSPSNKVTEKGKDVELRCDPISGHTALYWYRQSLGQGLEFLIYFQGNSAPDKSGLPSDRFSAERTGGSVSTLTIQRTQQEDSAVYLCASSLGGVRGYTFGSGTRLTVV.

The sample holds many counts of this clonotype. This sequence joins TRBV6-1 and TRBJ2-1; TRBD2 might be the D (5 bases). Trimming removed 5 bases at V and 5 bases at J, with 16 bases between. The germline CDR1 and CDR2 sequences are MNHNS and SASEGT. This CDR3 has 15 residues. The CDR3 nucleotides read TGTGCCAGCAGTTCCGGGGTTGCTTCTAACAATGAGCAGTTCTTC. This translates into CASSSGVASNNEQFF.

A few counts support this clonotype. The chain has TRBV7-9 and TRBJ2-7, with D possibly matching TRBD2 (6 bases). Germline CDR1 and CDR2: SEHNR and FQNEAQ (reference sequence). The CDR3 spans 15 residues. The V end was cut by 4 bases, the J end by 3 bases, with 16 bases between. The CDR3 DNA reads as TGTGCCAGCAGCTCCGCCGGGACTTTGAGCTACGAGCAGTACTTC. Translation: CASSSAGTLSYEQYF.

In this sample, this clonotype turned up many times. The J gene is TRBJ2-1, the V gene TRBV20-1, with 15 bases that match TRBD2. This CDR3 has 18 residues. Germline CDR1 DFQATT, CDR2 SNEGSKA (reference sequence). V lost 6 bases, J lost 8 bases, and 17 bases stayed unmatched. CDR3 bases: TGCAGTGCAGAGACCACCTTAGGACTAGCGGGGGGGCCGGATGAGCAGTTCTTC. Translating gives CSAETTLGLAGGPDEQFF.

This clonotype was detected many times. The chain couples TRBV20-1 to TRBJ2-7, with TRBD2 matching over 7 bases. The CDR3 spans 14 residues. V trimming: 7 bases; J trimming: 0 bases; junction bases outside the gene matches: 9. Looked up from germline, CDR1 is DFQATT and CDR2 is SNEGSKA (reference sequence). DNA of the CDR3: TGCAGTGTAACCAAGCGGGACTTCTCCTACGAGCAGTACTTC. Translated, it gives CSVTKRDFSYEQYF.

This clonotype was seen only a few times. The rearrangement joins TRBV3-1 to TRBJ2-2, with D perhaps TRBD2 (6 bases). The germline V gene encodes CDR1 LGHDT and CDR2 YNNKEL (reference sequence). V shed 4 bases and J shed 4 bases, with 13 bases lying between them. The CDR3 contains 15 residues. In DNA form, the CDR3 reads TGTGCCAGCAGCCTCGGGACTTCGGCCACCGGGGAGCTGTTTTTT. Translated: CASSLGTSATGELFF. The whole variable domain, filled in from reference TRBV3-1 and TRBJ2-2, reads DTAVSQTPKYLVTQMGNDKSIKCEQNLGHDTMYWYKQDSKKFLKIMFSYNNKELIINETVPNRFSPKSPDKAHLNLHINSLELGDSAVYFCASSLGTSATGELFFGEGSRLTVL.

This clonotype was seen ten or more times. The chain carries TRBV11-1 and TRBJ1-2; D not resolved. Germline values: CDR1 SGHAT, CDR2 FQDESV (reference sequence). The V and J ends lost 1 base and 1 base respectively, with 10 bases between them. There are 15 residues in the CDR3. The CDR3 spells CASSLEAADNYGYTF. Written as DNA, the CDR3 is TGTGCCAGCAGCTTAGAGGCAGCCGATAACTATGGCTACACCTTC.

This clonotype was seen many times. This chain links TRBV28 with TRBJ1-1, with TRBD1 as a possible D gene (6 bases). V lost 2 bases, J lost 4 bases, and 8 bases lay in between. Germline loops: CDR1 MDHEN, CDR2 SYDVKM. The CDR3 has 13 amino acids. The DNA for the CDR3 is TGTGCCAGCAGTTTACCGGACAGCACTGAAGCTTTCTTT. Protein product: CASSLPDSTEAFF.

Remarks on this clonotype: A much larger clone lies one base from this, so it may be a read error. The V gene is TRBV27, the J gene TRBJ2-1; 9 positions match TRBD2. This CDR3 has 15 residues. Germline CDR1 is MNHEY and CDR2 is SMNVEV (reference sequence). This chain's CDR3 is CASSDEAGGYSEQFF. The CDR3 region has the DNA TGTGCCAGCAGTGACGAAGCGGGGGGCTACAGTGAGCAGTTCTTC.

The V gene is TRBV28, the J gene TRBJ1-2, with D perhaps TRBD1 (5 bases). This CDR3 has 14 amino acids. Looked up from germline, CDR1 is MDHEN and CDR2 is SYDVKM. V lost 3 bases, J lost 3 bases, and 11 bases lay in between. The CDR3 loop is CASSLGGDHYGYTF. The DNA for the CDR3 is TGTGCCAGCAGTTTGGGTGGGGACCACTATGGCTACACCTTC.

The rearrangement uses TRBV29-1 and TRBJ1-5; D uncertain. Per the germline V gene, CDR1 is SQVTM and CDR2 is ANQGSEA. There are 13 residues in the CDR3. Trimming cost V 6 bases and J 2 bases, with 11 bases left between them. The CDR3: CSVGDGRNQPQHF. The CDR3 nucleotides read TGCAGCGTCGGAGACGGTCGCAATCAGCCCCAGCATTTT.

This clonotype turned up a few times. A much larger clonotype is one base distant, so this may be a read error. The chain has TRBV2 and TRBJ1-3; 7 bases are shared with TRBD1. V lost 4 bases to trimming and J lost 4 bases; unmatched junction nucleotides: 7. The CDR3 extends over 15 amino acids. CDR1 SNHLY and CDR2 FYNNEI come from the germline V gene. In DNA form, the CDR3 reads TGTGCCAGCAGTGCCGAGGGGGCGTGGGGAAACACCATATATTTT. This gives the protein CASSAEGAWGNTIYF.

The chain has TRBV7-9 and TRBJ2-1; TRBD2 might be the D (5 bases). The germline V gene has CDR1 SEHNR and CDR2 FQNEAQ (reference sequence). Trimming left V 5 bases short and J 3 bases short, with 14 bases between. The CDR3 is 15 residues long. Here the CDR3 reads CASSNRDTDYNEQFF. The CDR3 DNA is TGTGCCAGCAGCAACCGGGATACGGACTACAATGAGCAGTTCTTC.

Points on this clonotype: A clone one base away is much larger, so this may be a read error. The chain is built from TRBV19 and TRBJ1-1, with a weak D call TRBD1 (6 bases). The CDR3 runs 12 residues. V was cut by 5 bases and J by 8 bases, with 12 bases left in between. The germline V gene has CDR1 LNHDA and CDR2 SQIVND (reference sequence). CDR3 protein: CASSQWDNEAFF. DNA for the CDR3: TGTGCCAGTAGTCAGTGGGACAACGAAGCTTTCTTT.

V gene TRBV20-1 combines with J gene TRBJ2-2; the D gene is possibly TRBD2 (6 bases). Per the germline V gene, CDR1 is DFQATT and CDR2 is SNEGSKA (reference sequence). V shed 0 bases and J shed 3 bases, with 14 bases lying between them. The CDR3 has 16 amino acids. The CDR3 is CSAREGGTQYTGELFF. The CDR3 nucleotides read TGCAGTGCTAGAGAAGGCGGGACCCAATACACCGGGGAGCTGTTTTTT.

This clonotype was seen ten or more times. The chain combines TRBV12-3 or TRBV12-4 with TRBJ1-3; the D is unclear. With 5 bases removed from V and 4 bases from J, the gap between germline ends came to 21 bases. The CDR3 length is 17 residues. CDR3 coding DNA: TGTGCCAGCAGTCCACGCCCTGCTTCCTTCGGAGGAAACACCATATATTTT. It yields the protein CASSPRPASFGGNTIYF.